One sample yielded the 30 T cell receptor beta chains listed below, sequenced in a study of beta chain features in type 1 diabetes. Whole-study results and caveats: All four CD4+ subsets of Type 1 diabetes patients contained TCRB CDR3s that were moderately but significantly shorter.

Expressed TCRB transcripts got sequenced, as all isolated RNA was reverse transcribed. The assay was immunoSEQ multiplex PCR, and TCRdb's table has in-frame clones only and misses some. The sample carries about 640,000 clones, 9.5% to 15% recorded once. The antigens of these receptors remain unknown. Specimen: naive CD4+ T cells from blood. These receptors came from a man aged 30 to 45 with type 1 diabetes.

This clone has more than one count but fewer than ten. This chain joins TRBV7-9 and TRBJ2-3; D call uncertain. The CDR3 is made up of 17 amino acids. Trimming removed 2 bases from V and 0 bases from J, with 15 bases in between. The germline CDR1 and CDR2 sequences are SEHNR and FQNEAQ (reference sequence). CDR3 residues: CASSLRLQIPSTDTQYF. The CDR3 DNA is TGTGCCAGCAGCTTAAGGCTTCAGATTCCTAGCACAGATACGCAGTATTTT. Drawing the rest from reference TRBV7-9 and TRBJ2-3, the complete variable domain is DTGVSQNPRHKITKRGQNVTFRCDPISEHNRLYWYRQTLGQGPEFLTYFQNEAQLEKSRLLSDRFSAERPKGSFSTLEIQRTEQGDSAMYLCASSLRLQIPSTDTQYFGPGTRLTVL.

This clone was found a few times. The V gene is TRBV28, the J gene TRBJ1-2; D is unclear. With 4 bases removed from V and 4 bases from J, the gap between germline ends came to 7 bases. The CDR3 contains 12 residues. Germline V gives CDR1 MDHEN, CDR2 SYDVKM. The chain's CDR3 is CASSSRSYGYTF. The DNA for the CDR3 is TGTGCCAGCAGTTCACGGTCCTATGGCTACACCTTC.

V usage is TRBV7-2 and J usage is TRBJ1-5; tentative D call: TRBD1 (6 bases). CDR3 size: 15 residues. Looked up from germline, CDR1 is SGHTA and CDR2 is FQGNSA. Trimming stripped 1 base from V and 6 bases from J, with 13 bases between. The CDR3 DNA reads as TGTGCCAGCAGCTTAGGGGCAGGGGAGGGTCAGCCCCAGCATTTT. Protein product: CASSLGAGEGQPQHF.

This clone showed up just a few times. This chain uses TRBV18 with TRBJ1-4; 9 bases line up with TRBD1. CDR3 length: 15 amino acids. Germline lookup yields CDR1 KGHSH and CDR2 LQKENI. V was pared by 3 bases and J by 7 bases, with 6 bases of the junction left unmatched. CDR3 protein: CASSPRTGEAEKLFF. The CDR3 DNA follows: TGTGCCAGCTCACCGCGGACAGGGGAGGCTGAAAAACTGTTTTTT.

This chain connects TRBV2 to TRBJ1-5; D not resolved. Trimming removed 2 bases at V and 2 bases at J, with 7 bases between. The V gene's germline CDR1 is SNHLY and CDR2 FYNNEI. The CDR3 contains 14 residues. CDR3 loop: CASSEWQGNQPQHF. The CDR3 DNA sequence: TGTGCCAGCAGTGAATGGCAGGGCAATCAGCCCCAGCATTTT.

J is TRBJ2-2 and V is TRBV5-1, with 7 bases matching TRBD1. Germline V gives CDR1 SGHRS, CDR2 YFSETQ. V lost 4 bases and J lost 2; bases outside the gene matches: 5. The CDR3 loop spans 15 amino acids. The CDR3 loop reads CASSVEGGNTGELFF. CDR3 bases: TGCGCCAGCAGCGTTGAAGGGGGCAACACCGGGGAGCTGTTTTTT.

This clone turned up a few times. The V gene is TRBV27, the J gene TRBJ1-6, with D hard to call. Germline V gene data show CDR1 as MNHEY and CDR2 as SMNVEV (reference sequence). This CDR3 contains 13 residues. V was shortened by 5 bases and J by 10 bases, with 12 bases between the two germline ends. CDR3 region: CASSREADSPLHF. The CDR3 nucleotides are TGTGCCAGCAGTCGCGAAGCCGACTCACCCCTCCACTTT.

The chain employs TRBV29-1 and TRBJ1-1, with no clear D. Germline values: CDR1 SQVTM, CDR2 ANQGSEA. The CDR3 spans 12 residues. V was clipped by 5 bases and J by 1 base, with 8 bases between them. This chain's CDR3 is CSVSPTNTEAFF. In DNA, the CDR3 is TGCAGCGTTTCCCCCACGAACACTGAAGCTTTCTTT. The whole variable domain, filled in from reference TRBV29-1 and TRBJ1-1, reads SAVISQKPSRDICQRGTSLTIQCQVDSQVTMMFWYRQQPGQSLTLIATANQGSEATYESGFVIDKFPISRPNLTFSTLTVSNMSPEDSSIYLCSVSPTNTEAFFGQGTRLTVV.

The table lists this clone with a few counts. The chain uses TRBV15 and TRBJ1-1, with a tentative D call TRBD1 (5 bases). The germline gives CDR1 LNHNV, CDR2 YYDKDF (reference sequence). This CDR3 has 15 residues. V lost 8 bases and J 2 bases, leaving 18 bases between the germline ends. The CDR3 here is CATGASSRLNTEAFF. CDR3 DNA sequence: TGTGCCACCGGGGCGTCCAGCCGGTTAAACACTGAAGCTTTCTTT. Variable domain in full (rest from reference TRBV15 and TRBJ1-1): DAMVIQNPRYQVTQFGKPVTLSCSQTLNHNVMYWYQQKSSQAPKLLFHYYDKDFNNEADTPDNFQSRRPNTSFCFLDIRSPGLGDTAMYLCATGASSRLNTEAFFGQGTRLTVV.

This clone has more than one count but fewer than ten. The gene calls are TRBV7-9 and TRBJ1-3, with TRBD1 as a possible D gene (5 bases). The CDR3 is 14 amino acids. The germline V gene has CDR1 SEHNR and CDR2 FQNEAQ (reference sequence). Trimming pared 0 bases from V and 2 bases from J, leaving 5 bases between. The CDR3 sequence is CASSLAGAGNTIYF. The CDR3, as DNA: TGTGCCAGCAGCTTAGCAGGGGCTGGAAACACCATATATTTT. Together with reference TRBV7-9 and TRBJ1-3, the CDR3 gives the full variable domain: DTGVSQNPRHKITKRGQNVTFRCDPISEHNRLYWYRQTLGQGPEFLTYFQNEAQLEKSRLLSDRFSAERPKGSFSTLEIQRTEQGDSAMYLCASSLAGAGNTIYFGEGSWLTVV.

This clone was seen a handful of times. The J gene is TRBJ1-6, the V gene TRBV4-3; D uncertain. The V gene lost 4 bases and the J gene lost 8 bases, with 18 bases spanning the gap. Germline loops: CDR1 LGHNA, CDR2 YSLEER. The CDR3 is 16 amino acids. CDR3 amino acids: CASSPHPEPGDSPLHF. The DNA for the CDR3 is TGCGCCAGCAGCCCTCACCCAGAGCCAGGAGATTCACCCCTCCACTTT.

The genes are TRBV30 and TRBJ1-5; tentative D call: TRBD1 (6 bases). The V gene's germline CDR1 is GTSNPN and CDR2 SVGIG (reference sequence). The CDR3 is 13 residues long. The ends were cut back, 4 bases at V and 4 bases at J, with 11 bases in the middle. CDR3 nucleotide sequence: TGTGCCTGGAATTCAGGGGCTAATCAGCCCCAGCATTTT. Translating it yields CAWNSGANQPQHF.

The chain couples TRBV25-1 to TRBJ1-4; D remains ambiguous. This CDR3 contains 15 residues. CDR1 is MGHDK, CDR2 SYGVNS, per germline. The V end lost 5 bases, the J end lost 4 bases, and 14 bases lay between the germline ends. CDR3: CASSTRTAHNEKLFF. CDR3 in DNA: TGTGCCAGCAGTACGCGGACGGCTCATAATGAAAAACTGTTTTTT.

This clone was counted between two and nine times. This chain joins TRBV4-3 and TRBJ2-5; the D call may be TRBD1 or TRBD2 (5 bases each). Germline CDR1 is LGHNA and CDR2 is YSLEER. The V end lost 1 base, the J end lost 5 bases, and 11 bases lay between the germline ends. CDR3 length equals 14 residues. The CDR3 bases are TGCGCCAGCAGCCAAGGAGGAGAGGGGGAGACCCAGTACTTC. Protein: CASSQGGEGETQYF.

The chain has TRBV9 and TRBJ2-1; D is undetermined. Germline CDR1 reads SGDLS; CDR2 reads YYNGEE. V was shortened by 2 bases and J by 0 bases, with 24 bases between the two germline ends. CDR3 length equals 20 residues. This chain's CDR3 is CASSVPATPGRTSSYNEQFF. In DNA form, the CDR3 reads TGTGCCAGCAGCGTCCCAGCCACCCCAGGCAGAACCAGCTCCTACAATGAGCAGTTCTTC.

The chain joins TRBV6-4 to TRBJ2-3; no definite D call. CDR3 size: 14 residues. CDR1 and CDR2 from the germline V gene are MRHNA and SNTAGT. V lost 2 bases, J lost 0 bases, and 6 bases lay in between. The CDR3 bases are TGTGCCAGCAGTGACGGGGTTAGCACAGATACGCAGTATTTT. Its translation is CASSDGVSTDTQYF.

This chain connects TRBV11-3 to TRBJ2-1; TRBD2 matches at 9 bases. The CDR3 sequence is 13 residues long. CDR1 and CDR2 from the germline V gene are SGHNT and YENEEA. The J segment lost 10 bases and the V segment lost 3 bases, leaving 4 bases of the junction unmatched. This CDR3 is CASSFRGGVEQFF. DNA for the CDR3: TGTGCCAGCAGCTTTCGCGGGGGGGTCGAGCAGTTCTTC.

V gene TRBV29-1 combines with J gene TRBJ2-3; no definite D call. V lost 5 bases, J lost 1 base, and 13 bases lay in between. Germline V gives CDR1 SQVTM, CDR2 ANQGSEA. The CDR3 has 14 residues. CDR3 sequence (DNA): TGCAGCGTTTCAAAGACCACCCGCACAGATACGCAGTATTTT. Protein sequence: CSVSKTTRTDTQYF.

This clone was observed a few times. The rearrangement links TRBV7-2 to TRBJ2-7; no clear D gene. CDR1 and CDR2 (germline): SGHTA, FQGNSA. Between the trimmed V and J ends, which lost 5 bases and 3 bases, there was a span of 8 bases. CDR3 length: 12 residues. The CDR3 DNA is TGTGCCAGCAGCCGAAATAACTACGAGCAGTACTTC. Translation gives CASSRNNYEQYF. Together with reference TRBV7-2 and TRBJ2-7, the CDR3 gives the full variable domain: GAGVSQSPSNKVTEKGKDVELRCDPISGHTALYWYRQSLGQGLEFLIYFQGNSAPDKSGLPSDRFSAERTGGSVSTLTIQRTQQEDSAVYLCASSRNNYEQYFGPGTRLTVT.

This clone was picked up a small number of times. This same CDR3 is encoded by further DNA sequences in the sample. The chain is built from TRBV9 and TRBJ1-2; D ambiguous. The CDR3 sequence is 13 residues long. The V end lost 2 bases, the J end lost 4 bases, and 9 bases lay between the germline ends. Germline lookup yields CDR1 SGDLS and CDR2 YYNGEE. The DNA of the CDR3 is TGTGCCAGCAGCGTGGAGGGTGTCTATGGCTACACCTTC. It codes for CASSVEGVYGYTF.

The rearrangement joins TRBV6-5 to TRBJ1-1; D is unresolved. The V and J ends lost 6 bases and 2 bases respectively, with 13 bases between them. This CDR3 spans 14 amino acids. Germline V CDR1 and CDR2: MNHEY, SVGAGI. Here the CDR3 reads CASSFGWGNTEAFF. The CDR3 nucleotides read TGTGCCAGCAGCTTTGGCTGGGGAAACACTGAAGCTTTCTTT.

Concerning this clone: Other DNA sequences from this sample encode an identical CDR3 as well. The genes are TRBV18 and TRBJ2-3, with unresolved D. The CDR3 contains 11 residues. Between the trimmed V and J ends, which lost 3 bases and 6 bases, there was a span of 4 bases. Per the germline V gene, CDR1 is KGHSH and CDR2 is LQKENI. The CDR3 sequence is CASSPSDTQYF. The CDR3 nucleotides are TGTGCCAGCTCACCGTCGGATACGCAGTATTTT.

This clone was counted between two and nine times. This sample includes further DNA sequences coding for the same CDR3. The rearrangement joins TRBV19 to TRBJ1-2; a weak D match, TRBD1 (6 bases). The CDR3 extends over 12 amino acids. V shed 0 bases and J shed 8 bases, with 7 bases lying between them. Per the germline V gene, CDR1 is LNHDA and CDR2 is SQIVND (reference sequence). The CDR3 region is CASSIDRGGYTF. The CDR3 DNA reads TGTGCCAGTAGTATAGACAGGGGCGGCTACACCTTC.

V usage is TRBV7-2 and J usage is TRBJ2-1; 11 nucleotides line up with TRBD2. J lost 4 bases, V lost 5 bases, and 4 bases had no gene match. This CDR3 is 15 amino acids long. Looked up from germline, CDR1 is SGHTA and CDR2 is FQGNSA. This CDR3 reads CASSRLAGTYNEQFF. The CDR3 coding sequence is TGTGCCAGCAGCCGACTAGCGGGGACTTACAATGAGCAGTTCTTC.

This clone appeared a few times. The genes are TRBV30 and TRBJ1-2; possibly TRBD1 for D (5 bases). Germline CDR1 is GTSNPN and CDR2 is SVGIG (reference sequence). V was trimmed by 8 bases and J by 4 bases, leaving 14 bases between them. This CDR3 comprises 12 residues. CDR3 sequence (DNA): TGTGCCGGGTCCCAGGGTACCTATGGCTACACCTTC. Protein product: CAGSQGTYGYTF.

The V and J genes are TRBV18 and TRBJ2-3, with D tentatively TRBD1 or TRBD2 (5 bases each). There are 15 residues in the CDR3. The V gene's germline CDR1 is KGHSH and CDR2 LQKENI. With 3 bases removed from V and 8 bases from J, the gap between germline ends came to 18 bases. The chain's CDR3 is CASSPAGQGKGTQYF. The CDR3 coding sequence is TGTGCCAGCTCACCCGCGGGCCAGGGTAAGGGTACGCAGTATTTT.

The chain uses TRBV18 and TRBJ2-7, with D unclear. CDR1 KGHSH and CDR2 LQKENI come from the germline V gene. V was clipped by 0 bases and J by 0 bases, with 9 bases between them. The CDR3 is made up of 15 amino acids. The CDR3 protein is CASSPPSYASYEQYF. For the CDR3, the DNA is TGTGCCAGCTCACCACCCAGCTATGCCTCCTACGAGCAGTACTTC.

This clone was seen a few times. The chain has TRBV10-3 and TRBJ1-6, with a possible D match to TRBD1 (5 bases). The CDR3 length is 16 residues. Trimming took 6 bases from V and 7 from J, leaving 19 bases between them. From germline, CDR1 is ENHRY and CDR2 SYGVKD. This chain's CDR3 is CAIRGQGEGRNSPLHF. CDR3 sequence (DNA): TGTGCCATCAGGGGCCAGGGTGAAGGTCGGAATTCACCCCTCCACTTT.

A few counts support this clone. This sequence joins TRBV10-3 and TRBJ2-3, with D possibly TRBD2 on 5 matching bases. Deletions cut 7 bases from V and 4 bases from J, with 9 bases between. The germline V gene encodes CDR1 ENHRY and CDR2 SYGVKD. The CDR3 length is 12 residues. CDR3 sequence reads: CAIKRDSDTQYF. CDR3 nucleotide sequence: TGTGCCATCAAGAGGGATTCAGATACGCAGTATTTT.

This chain links TRBV5-6 with TRBJ2-5; 11 bases map to TRBD1. CDR1 SGHDT and CDR2 YYEEEE come from the germline V gene. CDR3 size: 14 residues. J gave up 5 bases and V 3 bases, and 3 bases lay outside the gene matches. CDR3 in amino acids: CASSWTGGDETQYF. The CDR3 coding sequence is TGTGCCAGCAGCTGGACAGGGGGCGATGAGACCCAGTACTTC.